The text below deals with one T cell receptor beta chain. The antigen remains unidentified. What the library attached to individual cDNA molecules were unique molecular identifiers. TCRdb reprocessed the RACE reads via MiXCR and lists one record per CDR3 protein. The sample includes about 270,000 distinct CDR3 sequences, around 7.7% of them seen just once. Sample time point: pre-sensitization, week 0. Specified treatment: therapeutic diphenylcyclopropenone sensitization with weekly scalp DPC. Prior to application of each patch test, blood was drawn. CDR1 is MNHEY, CDR2 SVGEGT, per germline. The CDR3 has 11 residues. V was trimmed by 8 bases and J by 9 bases, leaving 11 bases between them. The data stem from a study of human T cells and chemical hapten exposure. Study-level results: Alopecia affecting every donor means their immune response may not match healthy people's. Positively correlated with patch test score were the counts of PT1 expanded TCRs.

The TCR originated in a man aged 18 to 29 with alopecia areata. Some clones in this sample may be carry-over from other donors' samples. This rearrangement joins TRBV6-2 or TRBV6-3 to TRBJ2-1; tentative D call: TRBD2 (7 bases). Source: whole blood, taken in connection with sensitization to the hapten diphenylcyclopropenone (DPC). This CDR3 is CASQAGAEQFF. CDR3 bases: TGTGCCAGCCAGGCGGGGGCTGAGCAGTTCTTC.